This T cell receptor (beta chain) appears in the sequencing data of a study of T cell responses to AZD1222 COVID-19 vaccine. On the study more broadly: Second-dose intervals near 4 or 12 weeks were combined.

Data came from immunoSEQ multiplex PCR; TCRdb stores just in-frame clones and leaves some out. The sample records about 100,000 clones, more than 75% being singletons. This clone has only a few counts. What it binds is not known. Study results and limitations: Donors were largely white British and mainly female; clonal diversity was possibly underestimated. Only after the peak T cell response were repertoires sampled.

J gave up 4 bases and V 2 bases, and 3 bases lay outside the gene matches. This CDR3 is built from 15 residues. Germline V CDR1 and CDR2: MRHNA, SNTAGT. The V and J genes are TRBV6-4 and TRBJ2-1; 9 nucleotides line up with TRBD1. Sequencing was performed on peripheral blood, taken on day 0 of AZD1222 vaccination. The origin of this receptor is an adult in good health. The CDR3 is CASSDPGQGYNEQFF. DNA for the CDR3: TGTGCCAGCAGTGACCCGGGACAGGGTTACAATGAGCAGTTCTTC.